Shown below are 16 T cell receptor beta chains from a single sample sequenced in a study of T cells in narcolepsy. The protocol was immunoSEQ multiplex PCR, while the TCRdb copy is restricted to in-frame clones and leaves out a portion. Among about 27,000 clones listed, about 80% were seen once. What was sequenced was CD45RA- memory CD4+ T cells from PBMCs. These receptors all come from a human donor with narcolepsy.

This chain joins TRBV9 and TRBJ2-1, with 7 bases that match TRBD2. Germline V gene sequence: CDR1 SGDLS, CDR2 YYNGEE. J gave up 0 bases and V 0 bases, and 3 bases lay outside the gene matches. This CDR3 has 16 residues. The CDR3 reads CASSVVSGASYNEQFF. The CDR3 DNA is TGTGCCAGCAGCGTAGTAAGCGGGGCCTCCTACAATGAGCAGTTCTTC.

The chain joins TRBV5-1 to TRBJ1-2; 9 bases line up with TRBD1. The CDR3 is made up of 15 amino acids. V gave up 0 bases and J gave up 4 bases; unmatched junction bases: 4. Germline CDR1 SGHRS, CDR2 YFSETQ. The chain's CDR3 is CASSLEGQGLYGYTF. The CDR3, as DNA: TGCGCCAGCAGCTTGGAGGGACAGGGACTCTATGGCTACACCTTC.

The J gene is TRBJ1-2, the V gene TRBV9, with D possibly being TRBD1 (5 bases). V gave up 3 bases and J gave up 3 bases, with 12 bases separating them. The germline CDR1 and CDR2 sequences are SGDLS and YYNGEE. This CDR3 is built from 14 residues. Here the CDR3 reads CASSGGGGYYGYTF. In nucleotides, the CDR3 is TGTGCCAGCAGCGGCGGTGGGGGTTACTATGGCTACACCTTC.

The gene calls are TRBV10-3 and TRBJ2-3; TRBD2 might be the D (6 bases). The germline gives CDR1 ENHRY, CDR2 SYGVKD. The CDR3 has 15 amino acids. V lost 6 bases and J lost 2, with 15 bases in between. CDR3 sequence: CAIRGTDKTTDTQYF. CDR3 DNA: TGTGCCATCAGGGGGACTGACAAGACCACAGATACGCAGTATTTT.

Note on this clone: Distinct nucleotide sequences in the sample also encode this CDR3. This chain joins TRBV5-1 and TRBJ1-3; TRBD1 is a possible D gene (6 bases). In germline, CDR1 is SGHRS, CDR2 YFSETQ. The germline V and J ends were trimmed by 2 bases and 0 bases, with 9 bases remaining between them. The length of the CDR3 is 15 residues. CDR3 bases: TGCGCCAGCAGCTTACAGGGTGACTCTGGAAACACCATATATTTT. This gives the protein CASSLQGDSGNTIYF.

The chain combines TRBV7-2 with TRBJ1-6; 8 positions agree with TRBD1. Germline-derived CDR1 and CDR2 are SGHTA and FQGNSA. The CDR3 spans 16 residues. Unmatched junction bases numbered 8, after V lost 5 bases and J lost 5 bases. The CDR3 DNA reads TGTGCCAGCAGCCTCGCAGGGGGCTTCAATAATTCACCCCTCCACTTT. It encodes CASSLAGGFNNSPLHF.

The gene calls are TRBV6-1 and TRBJ2-7; weak D call: TRBD2 (5 bases). In germline, CDR1 is MNHNS, CDR2 SASEGT. The CDR3 is 18 amino acids. V dropped 4 bases and J dropped 4 bases, with 26 bases sitting between them. CDR3 DNA: TGTGCCAGCAGTGGTGGGTGGGTACCGGGGTCCGGGATTTACGAGCAGTACTTC. It specifies CASSGGWVPGSGIYEQYF.

This sequence joins TRBV5-6 and TRBJ2-3; weak D call: TRBD2 (6 bases). This CDR3 is built from 14 residues. V lost 0 bases to trimming and J lost 10 bases, with 15 bases between them. CDR1 is SGHDT, CDR2 YYEEEE, per germline. The CDR3, as DNA: TGTGCCAGCAGCTTGGTTACTAGCCGCCGGGCGCAGTATTTT. Its translation is CASSLVTSRRAQYF.

This chain connects TRBV23-1 to TRBJ2-5; 13 bases map to TRBD2. TRBV23-1 is assigned to the ORF class and has an uncertain function. The CDR3 covers 16 residues. The V and J ends lost 0 bases and 4 bases, in that order; junction bases with no gene match: 2. CDR3 nucleotide sequence: TGCGCCAGCAGTCAATCCACTAGCGGGGGGGCAGAGACCCAGTACTTC. This translates into CASSQSTSGGAETQYF.

The CDR3 sequence: CASSHRTGANTGELFF. CDR3 nucleotides: TGTGCCAGCAGCCACAGGACAGGGGCGAACACCGGGGAGCTGTTTTTT. V usage is TRBV11-1 and J usage is TRBJ2-2, with TRBD1 identical over 9 bases. Germline V gene lookup returns CDR1 SGHAT and CDR2 FQDESV (reference sequence). Trimming removed 5 bases from V and 0 bases from J; junction bases left unmatched: 4. The CDR3 extends over 16 amino acids.

V usage is TRBV6-5 and J usage is TRBJ2-1, with D tentatively TRBD2 (6 bases). Germline values: CDR1 MNHEY, CDR2 SVGAGI. V lost 8 bases and J lost 4, with 15 bases in between. The CDR3 consists of 14 residues. DNA of the CDR3: TGTGCCAGCGGGGCGGGGAATTTGTACAATGAGCAGTTCTTC. Translated, it gives CASGAGNLYNEQFF.

This clone is a singleton in its sample. CDR3 bases: TGTGCCAGCAGCCCGGAGGGGGGGCGCCCCGGGGAGCTGTTTTTT. This sequence encodes CASSPEGGRPGELFF. The chain has TRBV6-5 and TRBJ2-2; maybe TRBD2 (7 bases). Trimming took off 6 bases at V and 6 bases at J, with 17 bases between the two ends. CDR1 MNHEY and CDR2 SVGAGI come from the germline V gene. The CDR3 is 15 amino acids.

Concerning this clone itself: The junction and the germline gene differ at one end; a read error may be behind it. The same CDR3 arises from other DNA sequences in this sample as well. DNA of the CDR3: TGCGCCAGCAGCTTAAGGACCGACTATGGCTACACCTTC. Residues: CASSLRTDYGYTF. V usage is TRBV7-9 and J usage is TRBJ1-2; D remains unclear. The CDR3 has 13 residues. Germline V gives CDR1 SEHNR, CDR2 FQNEAQ (reference sequence).

This clone has just a few counts. The chain employs TRBV7-8 and TRBJ2-1; 11 bases are shared with TRBD2. Per germline, CDR1 SGHVS and CDR2 FQNEAQ. Germline trimming cut 4 bases from V and 10 bases from J; bases unmatched to any gene: 9. The CDR3 runs to 15 residues. The CDR3 coding sequence is TGTGCCAGCAGCTCCAGTAGCGGGGGGGCTCGGGAGCAGTTCTTC. This sequence encodes CASSSSSGGAREQFF.

The V gene is TRBV5-6, the J gene TRBJ1-3; D is ambiguous. The CDR3 is 15 amino acids. The V gene's germline CDR1 is SGHDT and CDR2 YYEEEE. Trimming stripped 5 bases from V and 1 base from J, with 13 bases between. The CDR3 sequence: CASSFATESGNTIYF. The CDR3 DNA reads as TGTGCCAGCAGTTTTGCTACGGAATCTGGAAACACCATATATTTT.

This clone turned up a few times. CDR3 sequence (DNA): TGTGCAGAGAGCACAGGGGGGAGCGTAGATACGCAGTATTTT. Translating it yields CAESTGGSVDTQYF. The chain links TRBV30 to TRBJ2-3; the match to TRBD1 covers 8 bases. The CDR3 runs 14 residues. The germline gives CDR1 GTSNPN, CDR2 SVGIG (reference sequence).